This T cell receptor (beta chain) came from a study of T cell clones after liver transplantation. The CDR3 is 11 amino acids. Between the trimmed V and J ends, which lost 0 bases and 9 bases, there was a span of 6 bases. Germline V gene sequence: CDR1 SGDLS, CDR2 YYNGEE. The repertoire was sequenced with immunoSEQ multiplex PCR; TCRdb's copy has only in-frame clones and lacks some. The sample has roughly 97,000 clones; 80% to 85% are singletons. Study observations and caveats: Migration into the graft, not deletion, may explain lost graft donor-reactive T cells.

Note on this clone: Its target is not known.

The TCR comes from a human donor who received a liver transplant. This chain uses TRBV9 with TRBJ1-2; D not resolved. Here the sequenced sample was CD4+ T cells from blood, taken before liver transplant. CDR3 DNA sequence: TGTGCCAGCAGCGTAGCTACAAGCTACACCTTC. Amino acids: CASSVATSYTF.